The entry that follows covers one T cell receptor (beta chain) sequence. This clone came up once. The antigen this receptor binds is unknown. One base away there is no much larger clone; base qualities are not given. This sample is drawn from a study of cytomegalovirus exposure and HLA in healthy donors (dated by TCRdb to the late 2010s). In the study overall: According to a later analysis, one platform produced both the 120 validation repertoires and the approximately 660 repertoires of the first cohort. The study aimed to test whether cataloging public T cell receptors could reveal signatures of past pathogen exposure. Along with the approximately 620-subject first cohort, a separate validation cohort of over a hundred different subjects was used. The study combined high-throughput TCR immunosequencing, statistical association of individual TCRs with disease status, and machine learning to predict cytomegalovirus infection status.

The CDR3 holds 15 amino acids from the cysteine to the phenylalanine. Solely the CDR3 DNA is kept, with 45 bases framed from the first base. V has 0 bases trimmed and J has 1 base trimmed; junction bases matching no gene number 1. CDR1 and CDR2 (SGHKS, YYEKEE) derive from the germline V gene (reference sequence). General findings and caveats noted by the study authors: In vitro tests confirmed that a few of the cytomegalovirus-associated TCR beta chains recognize cytomegalovirus antigens. In both the original and validation cohorts, the classifier was reported to diagnose cytomegalovirus status with high specificity and sensitivity. The study gave a list of under 200 TCR beta chains associated with cytomegalovirus. The validation cohort had no HLA typing available for a later analysis, so co-occurrence within that cohort was assessed over all 120 or so repertoires. The authors suggested that the approach could potentially be generalized to other disease states and immunological phenotypes. In a later analysis, TCRs clustered in the first cohort were found to also tend to co-occur in the roughly 110 validation repertoires, with around 94% of cluster scores above 0. Most TCR sequences were seen in very few donors, while some public TCRs were found in many individuals.

The donors belonged to the validation cohort of over a hundred subjects, which was separate from the approximately 660-subject first cohort. The protocol used for the library was the immunoSEQ multiplex PCR assay. In the original analysis: To diagnose cytomegalovirus status from the catalog of TCR beta chain sequences, a statistical classification framework was built. TCRdb retrieved this table from immuneACCESS and kept in-frame rearrangements only. Not all clones are present; in checked studies, unresolved V genes account for under half, and no reason is known for the remainder. The D gene and trimming were derived from the DNA, and the V and J assignments and clone size from that table. This sample is represented by tens of thousands of clones; about 87% of them were singletons. The top ten hold roughly 3.8% of the sample.

The clonotype originates from a woman aged 18-29 years in good health and CMV-seropositive. Rearrangement joined TRBV5-5 to TRBJ2-5, with TRBD2 identical over 9 junction bases. The sample consisted of PBMCs. The sequenced DNA is TGTGCCAGCAGCTTGGGGACTAGCGTCCAAGAGACCCAGTACTTC. It translates as CASSLGTSVQETQYF.